Each of the 28 T cell receptor beta chains below was sequenced from the same sample in a study of control samples from healthy donors and cancer patients. Generated by immunoSEQ multiplex PCR, the TCRdb table keeps only in-frame clones and is missing some. The sample lists 400,000 to 500,000 clones, more than 80% occurring once. The sequencing sample was made of PBMCs. The receptor source for this set is a man aged 35 to 55 with head and neck cancer.

The chain couples TRBV7-3 to TRBJ2-5; D is unresolved. The CDR3 has 13 residues. Germline V gene data show CDR1 as SGHTA and CDR2 as FQGTGA. V was pared by 4 bases and J by 2 bases, with 8 bases between. The CDR3 region is CASSSLLQETQYF. The CDR3 DNA is TGTGCCAGCAGCTCGTTATTGCAAGAGACCCAGTACTTC.

The chain uses TRBV12-3 or TRBV12-4 and TRBJ2-1, with D possibly being TRBD1 (5 bases). V gave up 5 bases and J gave up 5 bases, with 10 bases separating them. There are 13 residues in the CDR3. The CDR3, as DNA: TGTGCCAGCAGTAACACAGGAGACAATGAGCAGTTCTTC. Translating it yields CASSNTGDNEQFF.

The sample holds one count of this clone. Other nucleotide sequences from this sample produce the same CDR3. The gene calls are TRBV19 and TRBJ1-1, with no clear D. V was pared by 3 bases and J by 0 bases, with 5 bases between. Per the germline V gene, CDR1 is LNHDA and CDR2 is SQIVND (reference sequence). The CDR3 spans 13 residues. CDR3 in amino acids: CASSIRVNTEAFF. In DNA, the CDR3 is TGTGCCAGTAGTATTCGCGTGAACACTGAAGCTTTCTTT.

The chain is built from TRBV5-1 and TRBJ1-4, with a tentative D call TRBD1 (5 bases). V lost 0 bases and J lost 10, with 22 bases in between. The CDR3 totals 17 residues. Germline assignment: CDR1 SGHRS and CDR2 YFSETQ. CDR3 nucleotide sequence: TGCGCCAGCAGCTTGGATGGGGGGGACCGCTCGATAGGAAAACTGTTTTTT. Its protein product is CASSLDGGDRSIGKLFF.

The chain links TRBV27 to TRBJ2-3; the D gene is possibly TRBD2 (7 bases). Germline values: CDR1 MNHEY, CDR2 SMNVEV (reference sequence). The CDR3 is 14 amino acids. The V end was cut by 6 bases, the J end by 5 bases, with 15 bases between. The CDR3 is CASRTRGAGDTQYF. CDR3 DNA: TGTGCCAGCAGGACCCGGGGGGCGGGAGATACGCAGTATTTT.

The rearrangement joins TRBV6-6 to TRBJ1-1; no definite D call. This CDR3 spans 13 amino acids. Per the germline V gene, CDR1 is MNHNY and CDR2 is SVGAGI (reference sequence). Trimming took 4 bases from V and 2 from J, leaving 8 bases between them. CDR3 in DNA: TGTGCCAGCAGTTCCGGGTACAACACTGAAGCTTTCTTT. It yields the protein CASSSGYNTEAFF.

A single count supports this clone. The V and J genes are TRBV9 and TRBJ1-5; D uncertain. CDR1 and CDR2 (germline): SGDLS, YYNGEE. V shed 4 bases and J shed 0 bases, with 8 bases lying between them. The CDR3 consists of 14 residues. Here the CDR3 reads CASSLGPSNQPQHF. The CDR3 bases are TGTGCCAGCAGCCTAGGACCTAGCAATCAGCCCCAGCATTTT.

This clone was seen once. This chain links TRBV10-3 with TRBJ2-7; D is perhaps TRBD2 (7 bases). There are 17 residues in the CDR3. V gave up 3 bases and J gave up 0 bases, with 18 bases separating them. From germline, CDR1 is ENHRY and CDR2 SYGVKD. The CDR3 region is CAISDRGAGWSSYEQYF. CDR3 DNA sequence: TGTGCCATCAGTGACCGGGGGGCAGGGTGGAGCTCCTACGAGCAGTACTTC.

The gene calls are TRBV11-2 and TRBJ1-1; D perhaps matches TRBD1 (6 bases). Trimming pared 2 bases from V and 1 base from J, leaving 11 bases between. Germline CDR1 reads SGHAT; CDR2 reads FQNNGV. The CDR3 has 15 residues. The CDR3 sequence: CASSLSGQPNTEAFF. DNA for the CDR3: TGTGCCAGCAGCTTAAGTGGACAGCCGAACACTGAAGCTTTCTTT.

The CDR3, as DNA: TGTGCCAGCAGTACCCATCGCAGAGACGGGGAGCTGTTTTTT. The encoded protein is CASSTHRRDGELFF. This chain connects TRBV28 to TRBJ2-2; D gene ambiguous. V shed 5 bases and J shed 7 bases, with 14 bases lying between them. The CDR3 spans 14 residues. The germline gives CDR1 MDHEN, CDR2 SYDVKM.

The chain recombines TRBV9 with TRBJ2-2, with 9 nucleotides matching TRBD2. CDR1 is SGDLS and CDR2 is YYNGEE in the germline V gene. The CDR3 is made up of 15 amino acids. V shed 3 bases and J 4 bases; nucleotides not matched to a gene: 4. The CDR3 DNA reads as TGTGCCAGCAGCGGGCGGACTAGCGCCACCGGGGAGCTGTTTTTT. It is translated as CASSGRTSATGELFF. Full variable domain (outside the CDR3, taken from reference TRBV9 and TRBJ2-2): DSGVTQTPKHLITATGQRVTLRCSPRSGDLSVYWYQQSLDQGLQFLIQYYNGEERAKGNILERFSAQQFPDLHSELNLSSLELGDSALYFCASSGRTSATGELFFGEGSRLTVL.

This clone was seen just once. The chain links TRBV4-2 to TRBJ2-2; 7 bases map to TRBD1. The ends lost 0 bases at V and 4 bases at J; junction bases unmatched: 17. This CDR3 has 20 residues. CDR1 and CDR2 (germline): LGHNA, YNFKEQ. The CDR3 protein is CASSQEENPVTGTGTGELFF. The CDR3 DNA is TGTGCCAGCAGCCAAGAGGAAAACCCGGTGACAGGGACGGGCACCGGGGAGCTGTTTTTT.

This chain uses TRBV11-2 with TRBJ1-2; no clear D gene. CDR3 size: 18 residues. V was shortened by 5 bases and J by 5 bases, with 27 bases between the two germline ends. Germline CDR1 SGHAT, CDR2 FQNNGV. This CDR3 is CASSTLRPPNLGGYGYTF. The DNA of the CDR3 is TGTGCCAGCAGCACCCTCCGCCCACCCAATCTAGGAGGTTATGGCTACACCTTC. The full variable domain, its missing parts supplied by reference TRBV11-2 and TRBJ1-2, is EAGVAQSPRYKIIEKRQSVAFWCNPISGHATLYWYQQILGQGPKLLIQFQNNGVVDDSQLPKDRFSAERLKGVDSTLKIQPAKLEDSAVYLCASSTLRPPNLGGYGYTFGSGTRLTVV.

This clone was seen only a few times. V gene TRBV7-2 combines with J gene TRBJ1-5, with D unresolved. V lost 1 base, J lost 5 bases, and 12 bases lay in between. The CDR3 is 15 residues long. Germline V CDR1 and CDR2: SGHTA, FQGNSA. The CDR3 protein is CASSLDTVSDQPQHF. The DNA of the CDR3 is TGTGCCAGCAGCTTAGACACAGTTTCAGATCAGCCCCAGCATTTT.

The chain uses TRBV10-2 and TRBJ1-1; 9 bases fit TRBD1. J gave up 3 bases and V 6 bases, and 14 bases lay outside the gene matches. The germline V gene encodes CDR1 WSHSY and CDR2 SAAADI. This CDR3 region has 17 residues. CDR3 bases: TGCGCCAGCAGGTCCAGACAGGGGGGGGCGAAGGACACTGAAGCTTTCTTT. Its translation is CASRSRQGGAKDTEAFF.

The chain links TRBV7-9 to TRBJ2-2; perhaps TRBD1 as D (6 bases). The ends were cut back, 5 bases at V and 3 bases at J, with 13 bases in the middle. CDR1 and CDR2 from the germline V gene are SEHNR and FQNEAQ (reference sequence). This CDR3 region has 15 residues. CDR3 sequence: CASSTTGLDTGELFF. The CDR3 region has the DNA TGTGCCAGCAGCACAACAGGGCTTGACACCGGGGAGCTGTTTTTT.

The CDR3 here is CASSGTTGGATIYF. Written as DNA, the CDR3 is TGTGCCAGCAGCGGAACAACAGGGGGCGCAACCATATATTTT. V is TRBV9 and J is TRBJ1-3; 9 nucleotides align to TRBD1. This CDR3 is built from 14 residues. Germline trimming cut 3 bases from V and 10 bases from J; bases unmatched to any gene: 8. Germline lookup yields CDR1 SGDLS and CDR2 YYNGEE.

Here the CDR3 reads CASNAGTPNTGELFF. The DNA for the CDR3 is TGTGCCAGCAACGCCGGGACACCGAACACCGGGGAGCTGTTTTTT. The chain recombines TRBV7-2 with TRBJ2-2, with TRBD1 as a possible D gene (6 bases). V was cut by 7 bases and J by 0 bases, with 12 bases left in between. The CDR3 length is 15 residues. In germline, CDR1 is SGHTA, CDR2 FQGNSA.

This clone was counted a single time. The J gene is TRBJ2-1, the V gene TRBV19; weak D call: TRBD2 (5 bases). Germline-derived CDR1 and CDR2 are LNHDA and SQIVND (reference sequence). This CDR3 has 15 residues. The V and J ends lost 5 bases and 6 bases respectively, with 17 bases between them. CDR3 bases: TGTGCCAGTAGTTATGGGAGCTTAGAAGTCAATGAGCAGTTCTTC. As protein: CASSYGSLEVNEQFF.

This chain joins TRBV28 and TRBJ1-2; D is undetermined. Germline values: CDR1 MDHEN, CDR2 SYDVKM. The CDR3 is 13 amino acids. Trimming stripped 6 bases from V and 2 bases from J, with 10 bases between. The CDR3 DNA sequence: TGTGCCAGCAGACCCCGGGCAAACTATGGCTACACCTTC. Its protein is CASRPRANYGYTF.

To note about this clone: The junction departs from germline at one end; a sequencing error may be responsible. The V gene is TRBV19, the J gene TRBJ1-6, with 12 bases lining up with TRBD1. Per the germline V gene, CDR1 is LNHDA and CDR2 is SQIVND (reference sequence). There are 15 residues in the CDR3. The CDR3 loop reads CASRGTGGNNSPLHF. The CDR3 DNA is TGTGCCAGTAGAGGGACAGGGGGCAATAACTCACCCCTCCACTTT. Based on the CDR3 plus reference TRBV19 and TRBJ1-6, the full variable domain is DGGITQSPKYLFRKEGQNVTLSCEQNLNHDAMYWYRQDPGQGLRLIYYSQIVNDFQKGDIAEGYSVSREKKESFPLTVTSAQKNPTAFYLCASRGTGGNNSPLHFGNGTRLTVT.

The gene calls are TRBV2 and TRBJ2-5; D is uncertain. Trimming took off 7 bases at V and 5 bases at J, with 20 bases between the two ends. Germline CDR1 SNHLY, CDR2 FYNNEI. CDR3 size: 15 residues. CDR3 sequence (DNA): TGTGCCAGCACCCTAATCTCGCTCCCTGGGGAGACCCAGTACTTC. Protein sequence: CASTLISLPGETQYF.

This chain's CDR3 is CASSQEGGRLNTEAFF. DNA for the CDR3: TGTGCCAGCAGCCAAGAAGGGGGGAGGTTGAACACTGAAGCTTTCTTT. The rearrangement links TRBV4-2 to TRBJ1-1; a weak D match, TRBD1 (6 bases). Germline loops: CDR1 LGHNA, CDR2 YNFKEQ. The length of the CDR3 is 16 residues. V was cut by 0 bases and J by 0 bases, with 11 bases left in between.

This chain links TRBV10-3 with TRBJ1-4; D may be TRBD1 (5 bases). Germline V lookup: CDR1 ENHRY, CDR2 SYGVKD. V shed 3 bases and J shed 8 bases, with 10 bases lying between them. The CDR3 extends over 13 amino acids. The CDR3 here is CAISDREREKLFF. As DNA, the CDR3 is TGTGCCATCAGTGACAGGGAGCGGGAAAAACTGTTTTTT.

The rearrangement links TRBV9 to TRBJ1-1, with D unresolved. The CDR3 length is 13 residues. The ends were cut back, 0 bases at V and 3 bases at J, with 6 bases in the middle. Germline V CDR1 and CDR2: SGDLS, YYNGEE. CDR3 residues: CASSVAAHTEAFF. CDR3 DNA: TGTGCCAGCAGCGTAGCGGCACACACTGAAGCTTTCTTT.

The chain links TRBV5-5 to TRBJ1-1, with 10 bases matching TRBD1. Per germline, CDR1 SGHKS and CDR2 YYEKEE (reference sequence). The CDR3 sequence is 16 residues long. The V and J ends lost 0 bases and 4 bases, in that order; junction bases with no gene match: 6. CDR3 sequence: CASSLVTGTGVTEAFF. The CDR3, as DNA: TGTGCCAGCAGCTTGGTAACCGGGACAGGGGTCACTGAAGCTTTCTTT.

The chain carries TRBV29-1 and TRBJ1-2; TRBD1 matches 8 bases. The CDR3 contains 15 residues. With 1 base clipped from V and 8 bases from J, the junction kept 12 bases outside the gene matches. The germline V gene has CDR1 SQVTM and CDR2 ANQGSEA. This CDR3 reads CSVEGLRQGAEGYTF. The CDR3 nucleotides read TGCAGCGTTGAAGGCTTGAGGCAGGGGGCTGAGGGCTACACCTTC.

The DNA for the CDR3 is TGTGCCAGCAGTCTACCCACAGGGGACGTCCACGAGCAGTACTTC. Translation gives CASSLPTGDVHEQYF. This sequence joins TRBV28 and TRBJ2-7; 7 bases line up with TRBD1. V lost 5 bases to trimming and J lost 5 bases; unmatched junction nucleotides: 12. CDR1 and CDR2 from the germline V gene are MDHEN and SYDVKM. The CDR3 length is 15 residues.